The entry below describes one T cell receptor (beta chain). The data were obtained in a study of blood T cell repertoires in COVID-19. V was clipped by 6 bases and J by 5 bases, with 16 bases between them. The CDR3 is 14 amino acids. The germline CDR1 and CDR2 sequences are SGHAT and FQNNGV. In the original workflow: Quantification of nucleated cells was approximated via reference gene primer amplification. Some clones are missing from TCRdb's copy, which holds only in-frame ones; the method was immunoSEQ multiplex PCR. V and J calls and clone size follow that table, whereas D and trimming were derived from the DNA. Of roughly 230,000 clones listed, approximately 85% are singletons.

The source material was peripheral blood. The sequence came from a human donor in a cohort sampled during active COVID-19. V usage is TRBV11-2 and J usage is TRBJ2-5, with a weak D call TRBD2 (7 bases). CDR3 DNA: TGTGCCAGCAGGCCTCTCAGGGGAGGGGAGACCCAGTACTTC. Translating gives CASRPLRGGETQYF.